This T cell receptor (beta chain) was documented in a study of blood T cells in healthy people across ages (dated by TCRdb to the mid-2010s). With regard to the full study: In model experiments, template switching captured roughly one uniquely barcoded TCR beta cDNA molecule for every two T cells. Age-related changes in TCR beta repertoire diversity were measured in the study by deep sequencing normalized with unique cDNA molecular identifiers. The study analyzed two additional independent replicas of 1 million unique cDNA reads from the same blood draw for two donors, one aged 18 to 30 and one aged 80 or older. To avoid experimental bias, donors of different ages were distributed randomly across sequencing lanes. The donors were divided into four age groups: young (average around 16 years), middle-aged (about 39), aged (approximately 59) and long-lived (about 79). The investigation overall reported the following: Donor CMV infection status was unknown, potentially confounding age-related changes in expanded clonotypes. Compared with the aged group, more naive CD4+ T cells, fewer expanded clones and increased TCR diversity were shown by the long-lived group, suggesting age selection. Bulk unsorted PBMC profiling prevented conclusive comparison of naive and antigen-experienced compartments. As age increased, observed TCR beta diversity per million T cells dropped in a roughly linear way, and a significant reduction was already evident by age about 36. There was a strong correlation between observed TCR beta diversity and the percentage of naive T cells measured by flow cytometry. Estimates of total diversity from one million sequenced T cells were regarded as lower bounds and underestimates.

The library was made by 5' RACE. Sequenced using an Illumina HiSeq 2500. A second 7 to 11 cycle PCR used a sample-barcoded 5' primer and a J-beta primer mix. Each TCR beta cDNA molecule received a unique molecular identifier from a template-switch 5' adaptor carrying 12 random nucleotides. Each sample yielded at least 3 million CDR3-containing paired-end reads. The Mint cDNA synthesis kit, primed by a TRBC-specific oligonucleotide, was used to synthesize first-strand cDNA from all RNA. Following uracil-DNA glycosylase treatment, a first 18-cycle PCR with universal primers M1SS and BC2_uni_R was performed on all cDNA. Concerning the study's data processing: For normalization, 1 million high-quality reads were randomly selected from each sample, with every read carrying a distinct molecular identifier. Instead of being binned into consensus sequences, reads that shared molecular identifiers were thrown out. MiTCR, with a Q25 quality threshold and the strictest error-elimination algorithm, was used for CDR3 identification, clonotype clustering and error correction. A nonparametric unseen species model with Euler transformation was used to estimate lower-bound total TCR beta diversity. In TCRdb, the public reads were trimmed at Q25 with fastp and aligned with MiXCR, with productive beta chains retained. CDR3 protein sequences are deduplicated, and each keeps its most common genes and DNA. TCRdb, not the original authors, processed these V and J calls. The sample table shows 590,000 or so distinct CDR3 sequences, and 25% to 35% are seen once. Around 16% of the sample comes from the top ten.

The roughly 39 donors, aged 6 to 90 years, were systemically healthy Caucasian individuals from Russia. Each donor gave about 11 milliliters of peripheral blood, drawn into EDTA-treated Vacutainer tubes. Ficoll-Paque density-gradient centrifugation was used to isolate PBMCs, with at least 7 million per sample. Trizol reagent was used to extract total RNA from the PBMCs, yielding at least 6 micrograms per sample. The percentages of naive CD45RAhigh/CD27high T cells were determined by flow cytometry on a PBMC aliquot from every donor. CDR1 and CDR2 are drawn from the germline V gene: KGHSH, LQKENI. V is shortened by 2 bases, J by 8 bases, and the region joining them spans 12 bases. The CDR3 starts with the cysteine, ends with the phenylalanine, and has 14 residues. The only DNA kept is the CDR3, 42 bases in frame from the first base. For this clonotype: The target of this receptor is not known. No much larger clone is present one base from it, and per-base qualities are unavailable.

Sequencing was performed on blood. The rearrangement combines TRBV18 with TRBJ1-4; TRBD1 might be the D gene, on 5 matching bases. The clonotype originates from an elderly woman in good health. The CDR3 protein sequence reads: CASSPAGGSEKLFF. The nucleotide sequence reads as follows: TGTGCCAGCTCACCAGCGGGGGGGAGCGAAAAACTGTTTTTT.